A single sample gave rise to the 23 T cell receptor beta chains below, sequenced in a study of T-cell memory formation after mild COVID-19. TCRdb independently ran MiXCR on the 5' RACE reads; one entry per CDR3 protein. Altogether approximately 300,000 distinct CDR3 sequences are present, approximately 7.6% being singletons, with the ten largest covering 20% to 25%. Sequenced sample: PBMCs or a T cell subset sorted from them (not recorded which). The source of these receptors is a man younger than 30 who had mild COVID-19 (a few samples of this study predate the infection). Cell type and time point are not known.

Only a few counts were recorded for this clonotype. This chain uses TRBV3-1 with TRBJ2-1; the match to TRBD2 covers 11 bases. CDR1 is LGHDT, CDR2 YNNKEL, per germline (reference sequence). The V and J ends lost 1 base and 0 bases, in that order; junction bases with no gene match: 2. This CDR3 has 17 amino acids. CDR3 loop: CASSQASGGSSYNEQFF. CDR3 nucleotide sequence: TGTGCCAGCAGCCAAGCTAGCGGGGGGTCCTCCTACAATGAGCAGTTCTTC.

This clonotype was seen many times. V and J are TRBV7-2 and TRBJ2-1; TRBD2 aligns across 10 bases. This CDR3 has 16 amino acids. The germline V gene has CDR1 SGHTA and CDR2 FQGNSA. V shed 0 bases, J shed 9 bases, and the junction held 8 bases outside the gene matches. Written as DNA, the CDR3 is TGTGCCAGCAGCTTAGCGACGCAAGCGGGGGGGGGTGAGCAGTTCTTC. Its translation is CASSLATQAGGGEQFF.

This clonotype was detected ten times or more. At one end the junction does not follow the germline gene, possibly because of a read error. The genes are TRBV7-2 and TRBJ2-7, with 8 bases aligning to TRBD1. Germline-derived CDR1 and CDR2 are SGHTA and FQGNSA. This CDR3 comprises 14 residues. CDR3 region: CASSLGGQGYEQYF. The CDR3 nucleotides are TGTGCCAGCAGTTTAGGAGGACAGGGCTACGAGCAGTACTTC.

This clonotype was picked up many times. This chain connects TRBV7-2 to TRBJ2-7, with 7 bases that match TRBD1. The CDR3 is 13 amino acids. Germline values: CDR1 SGHTA, CDR2 FQGNSA. With V trimmed by 3 bases and J by 2 bases, 1 base remained unmatched. The CDR3 coding sequence is TGTGCCAGCAGCTTCGACAGGGCCTACGAGCAGTACGTC. This translates into CASSFDRAYEQYV.

In this sample, this clonotype turned up many times. V gene TRBV7-9 combines with J gene TRBJ2-3; D ambiguous. Germline CDR1 SEHNR, CDR2 FQNEAQ (reference sequence). V was cut by 5 bases and J by 7 bases, with 16 bases left in between. The CDR3 runs 14 residues. CDR3 nucleotide sequence: TGTGCCAGCAGCCAACCCGAGGAAAGATATACGCAGTATTTT. Encoded protein: CASSQPEERYTQYF. The whole variable domain, filled in from reference TRBV7-9 and TRBJ2-3, reads DTGVSQNPRHKITKRGQNVTFRCDPISEHNRLYWYRQTLGQGPEFLTYFQNEAQLEKSRLLSDRFSAERPKGSFSTLEIQRTEQGDSAMYLCASSQPEERYTQYFGPGTRLTVL.

A word on this clonotype: One end of the junction varies from germline; a read error may be responsible. V and J are TRBV7-7 and TRBJ2-1, with 12 positions matching TRBD1. The CDR3 is 15 residues long. Germline V lookup: CDR1 SSHAT, CDR2 FNYEAQ (reference sequence). The CDR3 reads CASSSWGTGGDEKFF. The CDR3 nucleotides read TGTGCTAGCAGCTCTTGGGGGACAGGGGGCGATGAGAAGTTCTTC.

The rearrangement links TRBV20-1 to TRBJ1-1; D uncertain. Germline V lookup: CDR1 DFQATT, CDR2 SNEGSKA (reference sequence). The CDR3 is made up of 11 amino acids. CDR3 bases: TGCAGCGGCGAAATGAACACTGAAGCTTTCTTT. Its protein product is CSGEMNTEAFF.

The V gene is TRBV7-8, the J gene TRBJ2-1; D ambiguous. The CDR3 has 14 residues. Per germline, CDR1 SGHVS and CDR2 FQNEAQ. The V end lost 5 bases, the J end lost 10 bases, and 18 bases lay between the germline ends. CDR3 nucleotide sequence: TGTGCCAGCAGCCCTCTTTTGGGTTTGGAGGAGCAGTTCTTC. Translating it yields CASSPLLGLEEQFF.

In its sample, this clonotype was seen many times. The chain combines TRBV19 with TRBJ2-3; 10 nucleotides line up with TRBD2. Germline V gene lookup returns CDR1 LNHDA and CDR2 SQIVND (reference sequence). V lost 5 bases to trimming and J lost 2 bases; unmatched junction nucleotides: 7. The CDR3 is made up of 16 amino acids. CDR3 residues: CASSPLAGAYTDTQYF. For the CDR3, the DNA is TGTGCCAGTAGTCCGCTAGCGGGGGCCTACACAGATACGCAGTATTTT.

This clonotype was counted many times. The J gene is TRBJ1-6, the V gene TRBV9; D possibly corresponds to TRBD1 (5 bases). CDR3 length equals 13 residues. Per the germline V gene, CDR1 is SGDLS and CDR2 is YYNGEE. V was cut by 2 bases and J by 11 bases, with 11 bases left in between. The CDR3 region is CASSVRERAPLHF. DNA for the CDR3: TGTGCCAGCAGCGTCAGGGAAAGGGCACCCCTCCACTTT.

V usage is TRBV27 and J usage is TRBJ1-4; 7 bases are shared with TRBD1. Germline CDR1 MNHEY, CDR2 SMNVEV (reference sequence). Losses at the gene ends were 6 bases for V and 4 bases for J; bases not matched to a gene: 5. This CDR3 is 14 amino acids long. The DNA for the CDR3 is TGTGCCAGCAGGGCCAGGGGGAGTAATGAAAAACTGTTTTTT. This sequence encodes CASRARGSNEKLFF.

This clonotype appeared a few times. This sequence joins TRBV12-3 or TRBV12-4 and TRBJ1-6; D is ambiguous. This CDR3 spans 13 amino acids. V lost 5 bases and J lost 13, with 15 bases in between. The CDR3 is CASSPQTGGPLHF. CDR3 coding DNA: TGTGCCAGCAGTCCACAGACCGGAGGTCCCCTCCACTTT.

The J gene is TRBJ1-2, the V gene TRBV6-1; the match to TRBD1 covers 7 bases. CDR3 length equals 14 residues. Per germline, CDR1 MNHNS and CDR2 SASEGT. After removal of 6 bases from V and 5 bases from J, the junction contained 9 bases not matched to a gene. DNA for the CDR3: TGTGCCAGCAGCGGGACAGAGGGAGTTTATGGCTACACCTTC. Translation: CASSGTEGVYGYTF.

This sequence joins TRBV7-9 and TRBJ2-2, with D hard to call. Deletions cut 5 bases from V and 4 bases from J, with 11 bases between. CDR3 length equals 14 residues. Germline V gene lookup returns CDR1 SEHNR and CDR2 FQNEAQ (reference sequence). The CDR3 DNA sequence: TGTGCCAGCAGCGGGATGGAATTCACCGGGGAGCTGTTTTTT. Amino acids: CASSGMEFTGELFF. Filled out from reference TRBV7-9 and TRBJ2-2, the complete variable domain reads DTGVSQNPRHKITKRGQNVTFRCDPISEHNRLYWYRQTLGQGPEFLTYFQNEAQLEKSRLLSDRFSAERPKGSFSTLEIQRTEQGDSAMYLCASSGMEFTGELFFGEGSRLTVL.

In its sample, this clonotype was seen many times. The chain uses TRBV7-2 and TRBJ1-2; perhaps TRBD1 as D (6 bases). Trimming took 5 bases from V and 5 from J, leaving 21 bases between them. The CDR3 contains 16 residues. Germline CDR1 SGHTA, CDR2 FQGNSA. CDR3 in DNA: TGTGCCAGCAGCCTGAACCGAGGCCAGGGGCGTTATGGCTACACCTTC. It codes for CASSLNRGQGRYGYTF.

This clonotype came up a few times. The genes are TRBV9 and TRBJ2-5, with TRBD1 identical over 7 bases. V dropped 3 bases and J dropped 5; count of bases not matched to a gene: 13. Germline CDR1 reads SGDLS; CDR2 reads YYNGEE. This CDR3 region has 16 residues. The CDR3 loop is CASSAAGTAFTETQYF. CDR3 bases: TGTGCCAGCAGCGCGGCCGGGACAGCCTTCACGGAGACCCAGTACTTC.

This clonotype was recorded many times. The chain couples TRBV5-5 to TRBJ1-1; no firm D call. V lost 1 base and J lost 2, with 12 bases in between. The CDR3 runs 15 residues. Germline assignment: CDR1 SGHKS and CDR2 YYEKEE (reference sequence). CDR3 in DNA: TGTGCCAGCAGCTTGAGTCCCGGGAGTAACACTGAAGCTTTCTTT. Protein product: CASSLSPGSNTEAFF.

This clonotype was recorded at least ten times. The V and J genes are TRBV29-1 and TRBJ2-2; a possible D gene is TRBD2 (6 bases). Trimming shortened V by 5 bases and J by 5 bases, and 9 bases separated the two germline ends. This CDR3 contains 12 residues. Germline values: CDR1 SQVTM, CDR2 ANQGSEA. CDR3 coding DNA: TGCAGCGTTACCGGGGGAACCGGGGAGCTGTTTTTT. It yields the protein CSVTGGTGELFF.

This clonotype has just a few counts. The chain recombines TRBV7-3 with TRBJ2-7; maybe TRBD1 (5 bases). The CDR3 totals 19 residues. Germline CDR1 reads SGHTA; CDR2 reads FQGTGA. V gave up 2 bases and J gave up 5 bases, with 28 bases separating them. The CDR3 sequence is CASSLFFAVAGPLGDEQYV. CDR3 nucleotide sequence: TGTGCCAGCAGCTTATTTTTCGCGGTCGCAGGGCCCTTAGGGGACGAGCAGTACGTC.

This clonotype was found many times. V gene TRBV5-6 combines with J gene TRBJ2-5; unclear D gene. Germline V CDR1 and CDR2: SGHDT, YYEEEE. Trimming shortened V by 0 bases and J by 3 bases, and 3 bases separated the two germline ends. The CDR3 consists of 12 residues. The CDR3 loop reads CASSLAEETQYF. In DNA, the CDR3 is TGTGCCAGCAGCTTGGCCGAAGAGACCCAGTACTTC.

This clonotype was found a few times. CDR3 bases: TGTGCCAGCAGTTTATGGCAGGGGGGGAGCAATCAGCCCCAGCATTTT. Translated: CASSLWQGGSNQPQHF. The chain joins TRBV28 to TRBJ1-5; 7 bases match TRBD1. Trimming at V came to 0 bases and at J to 1 base, leaving 3 bases not matched to a gene. Looked up from germline, CDR1 is MDHEN and CDR2 is SYDVKM. This CDR3 is built from 16 residues.

The chain's CDR3 is CASSRERGMGNTEAFF. The CDR3 nucleotides read TGTGCCAGCAGCCGCGAGAGGGGGATGGGGAACACTGAAGCTTTCTTT. The rearrangement joins TRBV7-9 to TRBJ1-1; possible D gene TRBD1, 6 bases. The CDR3 covers 16 residues. V was pared by 5 bases and J by 1 base, with 17 bases between. The germline gives CDR1 SEHNR, CDR2 FQNEAQ (reference sequence).

This clonotype has a count of ten or more. This chain links TRBV7-9 with TRBJ2-1; no clear D gene. The CDR3 extends over 12 amino acids. V shed 5 bases and J shed 6 bases, with 8 bases lying between them. CDR1 is SEHNR and CDR2 is FQNEAQ in the germline V gene (reference sequence). The CDR3, as DNA: TGTGCCAGCAGCCCTCGGCGCAATGAGCAGTTCTTC. It encodes CASSPRRNEQFF.